One sample yielded the 4 T cell receptor beta chains listed below, sequenced in a study of T-cell memory formation after mild COVID-19. TCRdb reanalysed the 5' RACE reads using MiXCR and keeps one entry per CDR3 protein. Here the sample spans 530,000 or so distinct CDR3 sequences, roughly 17% being singletons. The sequenced sample was PBMCs or a T cell subset sorted from them (not recorded which). The receptors shown here come from an adult woman who had mild COVID-19 (a few samples of this study predate the infection). Cell type and time point are not known.

The chain couples TRBV29-1 to TRBJ2-5, with D possibly TRBD1 on 6 matching bases. Germline V gene lookup returns CDR1 SQVTM and CDR2 ANQGSEA. The CDR3 has 17 residues. The V gene lost 4 bases and the J gene lost 5 bases, with 26 bases spanning the gap. Here the CDR3 reads CSVGIFLEGQPRETQYF. The CDR3 nucleotides are TGCAGCGTTGGGATCTTCTTGGAAGGACAGCCCCGTGAGACCCAGTACTTC.

The chain uses TRBV30 and TRBJ2-2; D not resolved. CDR1 and CDR2 (germline): GTSNPN, SVGIG (reference sequence). The CDR3 has 13 residues. Trimming pared 3 bases from V and 3 bases from J, leaving 8 bases between. In nucleotides, the CDR3 is TGTGCCTGGAGGGCTTATCACACCGGGGAGCTGTTTTTT. Amino acids: CAWRAYHTGELFF.

Only a few counts were recorded for this clonotype. The chain employs TRBV30 and TRBJ1-2, with D unclear. V dropped 0 bases and J dropped 3 bases, with 8 bases sitting between them. Germline CDR1 reads GTSNPN; CDR2 reads SVGIG (reference sequence). The CDR3 has 13 amino acids. CDR3 in amino acids: CAWSVSTDYGYTF. CDR3 sequence (DNA): TGTGCCTGGAGTGTCTCAACGGACTATGGCTACACCTTC.

CDR3 amino acids: CASSRDRHSIPSYNEQFF. CDR3 DNA: TGCGCCAGCAGCCGGGACAGGCATTCTATACCCTCCTACAATGAGCAGTTCTTC. The gene calls are TRBV4-1 and TRBJ2-1, with TRBD1 identical over 8 bases. Germline V gene lookup returns CDR1 MGHRA and CDR2 YSYEKL. V trimming: 4 bases; J trimming: 0 bases; junction bases outside the gene matches: 11. There are 18 residues in the CDR3.